Sequencing of this T cell receptor (beta chain) was carried out in a study of cytomegalovirus exposure and HLA in healthy donors. Study-wide results and limits: More clonal expansion characterized HLA-associated TCR beta chains than equally common others in a later analysis. TCR beta chains numbering more than 150 were designated cytomegalovirus-associated. Analyses of presence and absence presupposed an approximately uniform sequencing depth across donors. Reportedly, TCR beta sequences accurately predicted HLA-A and HLA-B alleles in most subjects.

The PCR employed 60 Vbeta primers together with 13 Jbeta primers. Profiled with immunoSEQ multiplex PCR; TCRdb holds only in-frame clones, not every one. This sample carries roughly 140,000 clones, around 79% of them seen once, and the ten largest clones take about 0.64%. Trimming took off 2 bases at V and 1 base at J, with 6 bases between the two ends. The length of the CDR3 is 13 residues. CDR1 is SGHRS, CDR2 YFSETQ, per germline. Concerning this clone: The target antigen is unknown.

The clonotype was recovered from a male donor in good health and CMV-seronegative. Sequencing was carried out using PBMCs. The chain carries TRBV5-1 and TRBJ1-1, with a possible D match to TRBD1 (5 bases). This chain's CDR3 is CASSFQGNTEAFF. CDR3 nucleotide sequence: TGCGCCAGCAGCTTCCAGGGGAACACTGAAGCTTTCTTT.